The next 16 T cell receptor beta chains were all read from a single sample in a study of T cell responses to AZD1222 COVID-19 vaccine. Only in-frame clones appear in the TCRdb table, and some are missing; sequencing was by immunoSEQ multiplex PCR. The table includes approximately 100,000 clones, approximately 88% detected once. The sequencing here drew on peripheral blood, taken on day 0 of AZD1222 vaccination. The source of these receptors is an adult in good health.

The chain recombines TRBV11-3 with TRBJ1-1; D remains unclear. The V and J ends lost 1 base and 7 bases respectively, with 7 bases between them. Germline V gene sequence: CDR1 SGHNT, CDR2 YENEEA. This CDR3 spans 12 amino acids. CDR3 in DNA: TGTGCCAGCAGCTTAGGCGGGCGTGAAGCTTTCTTT. Encoded protein: CASSLGGREAFF.

The chain is built from TRBV7-2 and TRBJ2-1, with 9 bases fitting TRBD2. Trimming cost V 0 bases and J 3 bases; bases outside gene matches: 3. Per germline, CDR1 SGHTA and CDR2 FQGNSA. The CDR3 spans 16 residues. DNA for the CDR3: TGTGCCAGCAGCTTAGCGTCAGCGGGGGGCTACAATGAGCAGTTCTTC. It encodes CASSLASAGGYNEQFF.

The rearrangement links TRBV4-2 to TRBJ1-1, with 10 bases identical to TRBD1. Per germline, CDR1 LGHNA and CDR2 YNFKEQ. The CDR3 is 15 amino acids. Unmatched junction bases numbered 1, after V lost 3 bases and J lost 0 bases. CDR3 amino acids: CASSQGQGMNTEAFF. The CDR3 DNA reads as TGTGCCAGCAGCCAGGGACAGGGGATGAACACTGAAGCTTTCTTT.

The rearrangement joins TRBV29-1 to TRBJ1-2; D is ambiguous. Germline lookup yields CDR1 SQVTM and CDR2 ANQGSEA. Trimming removed 4 bases from V and 4 bases from J, with 10 bases in between. The CDR3 runs 12 residues. CDR3 sequence (DNA): TGCAGCGTTGTCTGGGGAACCTATGGCTACACCTTC. Residues: CSVVWGTYGYTF.

The V gene is TRBV7-2, the J gene TRBJ1-6; 8 bases are shared with TRBD1. There are 17 residues in the CDR3. V lost 5 bases, J lost 4 bases, and 10 bases stayed unmatched. Per germline, CDR1 SGHTA and CDR2 FQGNSA. This CDR3 is CASSLPRTGNYNSPLHF. The CDR3 nucleotides read TGTGCCAGCAGCCTTCCCCGGACAGGGAATTATAATTCACCCCTCCACTTT.

This chain uses TRBV4-1 with TRBJ2-7, with D possibly matching TRBD2 (6 bases). Germline-derived CDR1 and CDR2 are MGHRA and YSYEKL. The CDR3 is 15 residues long. The V end was cut by 3 bases, the J end by 6 bases, with 18 bases between. CDR3 loop: CASSQLRGMAREQYF. The CDR3 DNA follows: TGCGCCAGCAGCCAGCTCCGGGGGATGGCTCGCGAGCAGTACTTC.

This chain joins TRBV5-6 and TRBJ1-2, with unresolved D. The germline gives CDR1 SGHDT, CDR2 YYEEEE. V lost 0 bases and J lost 4, with 13 bases in between. The CDR3 is made up of 15 amino acids. Here the CDR3 DNA reads TGTGCCAGCAGCTTGGGTAGGGTGACTATCTATGGCTACACCTTC. The encoded protein is CASSLGRVTIYGYTF.

The CDR3 region has the DNA TGTGCCAGCAGCGACACCGGACGGCCGAACACTGAAGCTTTCTTT. This translates into CASSDTGRPNTEAFF. This chain links TRBV5-6 with TRBJ1-1; no definite D call. Between the trimmed V and J ends, which lost 4 bases and 1 base, there was a span of 14 bases. The CDR3 spans 15 residues. Germline V lookup: CDR1 SGHDT, CDR2 YYEEEE.

The genes are TRBV19 and TRBJ1-6, with D possibly matching TRBD1 (5 bases). Trimming pared 3 bases from V and 8 bases from J, leaving 14 bases between. The CDR3 is 15 amino acids. Germline-derived CDR1 and CDR2 are LNHDA and SQIVND (reference sequence). The CDR3: CASSIWVRGDSPLHF. CDR3 in DNA: TGTGCCAGTAGTATCTGGGTAAGGGGTGATTCACCCCTCCACTTT.

This clone has only one observation. V and J are TRBV4-1 and TRBJ1-3, with TRBD1 matching over 8 bases. CDR1 is MGHRA, CDR2 YSYEKL, per germline. V shed 4 bases and J 4 bases; nucleotides not matched to a gene: 12. The CDR3 runs 17 residues. The CDR3 here is CASSLLPIRDRGNTIYF. CDR3 DNA: TGCGCCAGCAGCCTACTACCTATCCGGGACAGGGGAAACACCATATATTTT.

This clone was recorded once. The rearrangement joins TRBV7-9 to TRBJ1-5; the D is unclear. From germline, CDR1 is SEHNR and CDR2 FQNEAQ (reference sequence). The CDR3 runs 14 residues. Trimming shortened V by 5 bases and J by 11 bases, and 19 bases separated the two germline ends. The CDR3 region is CASSDDPLGRTQHF. Written as DNA, the CDR3 is TGTGCCAGCAGCGATGACCCCCTCGGTAGGACCCAGCATTTT.

This chain connects TRBV5-8 to TRBJ1-2; 7 bases match TRBD1. Per germline, CDR1 SGHTS and CDR2 YDEGEE. The ends lost 7 bases at V and 1 base at J; junction bases unmatched: 13. The CDR3 runs 16 residues. The CDR3 bases are TGTGCCAGCCCCTTGAGACAGGGATTATTTAACTATGGCTACACCTTC. Protein sequence: CASPLRQGLFNYGYTF.

This chain uses TRBV4-2 with TRBJ1-2; 7 nucleotides match TRBD1. CDR1 LGHNA and CDR2 YNFKEQ come from the germline V gene. This CDR3 has 12 amino acids. V lost 5 bases to trimming and J lost 8 bases; unmatched junction nucleotides: 5. For the CDR3, the DNA is TGTGCCAGCAGCTCCAGGACAGGAGGCTACACCTTC. It codes for CASSSRTGGYTF.

The V gene is TRBV28, the J gene TRBJ2-3; 8 positions match TRBD1. This CDR3 is 15 amino acids long. Germline V gene data show CDR1 as MDHEN and CDR2 as SYDVKM. The V and J ends lost 8 bases and 6 bases, in that order; junction bases with no gene match: 13. CDR3 nucleotide sequence: TGTGCCAGCTGCCCTACGGCAGGGGGCTACGATACGCAGTATTTT. This codes for CASCPTAGGYDTQYF.

This chain joins TRBV6-5 and TRBJ2-1; D is possibly TRBD1 or TRBD2 (6 bases each). CDR3 length equals 13 residues. Between the trimmed V and J ends, which lost 2 bases and 9 bases, there was a span of 11 bases. The germline gives CDR1 MNHEY, CDR2 SVGAGI. The CDR3 bases are TGTGCCAGCAGTTACGAGGGGGGCGGTGAGCAGTTCTTC. It specifies CASSYEGGGEQFF.

The chain couples TRBV6-2 or TRBV6-3 to TRBJ1-5, with D unclear. CDR3 size: 14 residues. V shed 4 bases and J shed 4 bases, with 11 bases lying between them. The V gene's germline CDR1 is MNHEY and CDR2 SVGEGT. Here the CDR3 reads CASSSSGRNQPQHF. The DNA for the CDR3 is TGTGCCAGCAGTTCCAGCGGGCGTAATCAGCCCCAGCATTTT.